The source of this TCR beta chain is a study of blood T cell repertoires in COVID-19. Looking at the study overall: There were acute and convalescent COVID-19 samples, and they came from the United States, Italy and Spain. Sources were T cells, B-cell-depleted T cells, or PBMCs; the material itself was cDNA or gDNA.

As processed by the authors: Counts of nucleated cells, estimated from reference gene primer amplification, were obtained. Sequencing used immunoSEQ multiplex PCR; TCRdb keeps in-frame clones, though not all of them. V, J and clone size were drawn from that table, and D and trimming were deduced from the DNA. Of around 160,000 clones in the sample, under 95% were seen once. The CDR3 runs to 16 residues. Trimming at V came to 1 base and at J to 4 bases, leaving 8 bases not matched to a gene. Germline V CDR1 and CDR2: MGHDK, SYGVNS. The receptor was isolated from a man aged 18 to 30 with acute or convalescent COVID-19. The rearrangement joins TRBV25-1 to TRBJ1-2, with TRBD1 identical over 8 bases. The sequenced sample consisted of peripheral blood. CDR3 residues: CASSESQGAGSYGYTF. DNA for the CDR3: TGTGCCAGCAGTGAATCCCAGGGGGCTGGGAGCTATGGCTACACCTTC.